The 17 T cell receptor beta chains presented below share a single source sample, sequenced in a study of OX40 agonist ivuxolimab in advanced cancers. Measured with immunoSEQ multiplex PCR; TCRdb has only the in-frame clones, and not every one. The sample shows about 67,000 clones, 70% to 90% of them seen only once. Material: CD4+ or CD8+ T cells sorted from blood, obtained in a trial of the OX40 agonist ivuxolimab. The receptors derive from an adult with an advanced solid tumor such as melanoma, head and neck, liver or kidney cancer.

The chain couples TRBV5-8 to TRBJ1-5, with 8 bases identical to TRBD1. V lost 4 bases and J lost 8; bases outside the gene matches: 8. Germline V gene lookup returns CDR1 SGHTS and CDR2 YDEGEE. There are 14 residues in the CDR3. The CDR3 nucleotides read TGTGCCAGCAGCCGGGGACAGGCCGGGGAGCCCCAGCATTTT. This gives the protein CASSRGQAGEPQHF.

The count of this clone is one. V and J are TRBV7-9 and TRBJ2-5; perhaps TRBD2 as D (7 bases). Trimming shortened V by 3 bases and J by 3 bases, and 11 bases separated the two germline ends. Germline CDR1 and CDR2: SEHNR and FQNEAQ (reference sequence). There are 14 residues in the CDR3. CDR3 loop: CASSLGGAEETQYF. The CDR3 DNA follows: TGTGCCAGCAGCTTGGGGGGGGCCGAAGAGACCCAGTACTTC. Together with reference TRBV7-9 and TRBJ2-5, the CDR3 gives the full variable domain: DTGVSQNPRHKITKRGQNVTFRCDPISEHNRLYWYRQTLGQGPEFLTYFQNEAQLEKSRLLSDRFSAERPKGSFSTLEIQRTEQGDSAMYLCASSLGGAEETQYFGPGTRLLVL.

The chain is built from TRBV6-6 and TRBJ2-7; TRBD2 might be the D (5 bases). The germline V gene has CDR1 MNHNY and CDR2 SVGAGI (reference sequence). V was pared by 0 bases and J by 2 bases, with 5 bases between. The CDR3 runs 13 residues. CDR3 region: CASSYSGAYEQYF. CDR3 DNA sequence: TGTGCCAGCAGTTACTCGGGAGCCTACGAGCAGTACTTC.

This chain connects TRBV19 to TRBJ2-3; no firm D call. V was clipped by 6 bases and J by 6 bases, with 10 bases between them. Germline V gene data show CDR1 as LNHDA and CDR2 as SQIVND (reference sequence). This CDR3 spans 12 amino acids. CDR3 loop: CASSPFRDTQYF. The CDR3 bases are TGTGCCAGTAGCCCTTTTCGGGATACGCAGTATTTT.

V usage is TRBV7-2 and J usage is TRBJ2-3; 7 nucleotides line up with TRBD2. CDR1 is SGHTA and CDR2 is FQGNSA in the germline V gene. This CDR3 contains 14 residues. Trimming took 5 bases from V and 6 from J; bases not matched to a gene: 8. Here the CDR3 reads CASSAGGYADTQYF. The CDR3 region has the DNA TGTGCCAGCAGCGCCGGGGGGTACGCGGATACGCAGTATTTT. Variable domain in full (rest from reference TRBV7-2 and TRBJ2-3): GAGVSQSPSNKVTEKGKDVELRCDPISGHTALYWYRQSLGQGLEFLIYFQGNSAPDKSGLPSDRFSAERTGGSVSTLTIQRTQQEDSAVYLCASSAGGYADTQYFGPGTRLTVL.

This sequence joins TRBV28 and TRBJ2-7, with a possible D match to TRBD1 (5 bases). V gave up 1 base and J gave up 0 bases, with 19 bases separating them. The CDR3 is made up of 18 amino acids. The germline V gene encodes CDR1 MDHEN and CDR2 SYDVKM. Written as DNA, the CDR3 is TGTGCCAGCAGTTTATTTGCCCTGACAGTCACCTTCTCCTACGAGCAGTACTTC. Amino acids: CASSLFALTVTFSYEQYF.

The V gene is TRBV2, the J gene TRBJ2-1; 15 nucleotides line up with TRBD2. This CDR3 comprises 15 residues. Germline V gives CDR1 SNHLY, CDR2 FYNNEI. Losses at the gene ends were 5 bases for V and 9 bases for J; bases not matched to a gene: 5. CDR3 nucleotide sequence: TGTGCCAGCAGTTGGACTAGCGGGGGGGCAGGTGAGCAGTTCTTC. It encodes CASSWTSGGAGEQFF.

CDR3 loop: CASRRHQNTEAFF. The CDR3 region has the DNA TGTGCCAGCAGACGACACCAGAACACTGAAGCTTTCTTT. The chain has TRBV6-5 and TRBJ1-1; D remains ambiguous. This CDR3 spans 13 amino acids. V lost 6 bases to trimming and J lost 1 base, with 9 bases between them. Looked up from germline, CDR1 is MNHEY and CDR2 is SVGAGI.

The genes are TRBV5-1 and TRBJ2-3, with 8 bases aligning to TRBD2. Germline CDR1 is SGHRS and CDR2 is YFSETQ. The V gene end was trimmed by 4 bases and the J gene end by 2 bases; junction bases not matched to a gene: 6. The CDR3 extends over 15 amino acids. CDR3 region: CASSPRGGPTDTQYF. The DNA of the CDR3 is TGCGCCAGCAGCCCCCGCGGGGGGCCCACAGATACGCAGTATTTT. The full variable domain, completed using reference TRBV5-1 and TRBJ2-3, is KAGVTQTPRYLIKTRGQQVTLSCSPISGHRSVSWYQQTPGQGLQFLFEYFSETQRNKGNFPGRFSGRQFSNSRSEMNVSTLELGDSALYLCASSPRGGPTDTQYFGPGTRLTVL.

This clone appeared a few times. J is TRBJ1-6 and V is TRBV9, with D unresolved. The V gene's germline CDR1 is SGDLS and CDR2 YYNGEE. V lost 4 bases, J lost 7 bases, and 9 bases lay in between. There are 13 residues in the CDR3. The CDR3 protein is CASSKAGNSPLHF. The CDR3, as DNA: TGTGCCAGCAGCAAAGCAGGCAATTCACCCCTCCACTTT.

V and J are TRBV9 and TRBJ2-3; tentatively, D is TRBD1 (6 bases). The CDR3 length is 14 residues. Looked up from germline, CDR1 is SGDLS and CDR2 is YYNGEE. The V and J ends lost 4 bases and 3 bases respectively, with 12 bases between them. CDR3 bases: TGTGCCAGCAGCCTCCGAGGACAGACAGATACGCAGTATTTT. Translating gives CASSLRGQTDTQYF.

The chain combines TRBV2 with TRBJ2-3; D perhaps matches TRBD2 (5 bases). The CDR3 runs to 13 residues. Trimming took 6 bases from V and 0 from J, leaving 7 bases between them. Germline-derived CDR1 and CDR2 are SNHLY and FYNNEI. CDR3 loop: CASRRTSTDTQYF. CDR3 bases: TGTGCCAGCAGGCGGACTAGCACAGATACGCAGTATTTT. Full variable domain (outside the CDR3, taken from reference TRBV2 and TRBJ2-3): EPEVTQTPSHQVTQMGQEVILRCVPISNHLYFYWYRQILGQKVEFLVSFYNNEISEKSEIFDDQFSVERPDGSNFTLKIRSTKLEDSAMYFCASRRTSTDTQYFGPGTRLTVL.

V is TRBV7-9 and J is TRBJ1-4; no definite D call. The V end was cut by 1 base, the J end by 8 bases, with 8 bases between. This CDR3 is built from 13 residues. Germline V gives CDR1 SEHNR, CDR2 FQNEAQ (reference sequence). CDR3 sequence: CASSLEASEKLFF. CDR3 DNA sequence: TGTGCCAGCAGCTTAGAGGCCAGCGAAAAACTGTTTTTT.

The chain joins TRBV7-9 to TRBJ1-5; 10 bases agree with TRBD1. J was trimmed by 7 bases and V by 5 bases; bases with no gene match: 8. Germline V lookup: CDR1 SEHNR, CDR2 FQNEAQ (reference sequence). The CDR3 runs 15 residues. The CDR3 nucleotides are TGTGCCAGCAGCCTCACCGGGACAGGGGCACAGCCCCAGCATTTT. Translated, it gives CASSLTGTGAQPQHF.

The J gene is TRBJ1-2, the V gene TRBV6-5; D gene ambiguous. This CDR3 contains 12 residues. V lost 2 bases, J lost 4 bases, and 5 bases lay in between. The germline gives CDR1 MNHEY, CDR2 SVGAGI. The CDR3 here is CASSYGSYGYTF. DNA of the CDR3: TGTGCCAGCAGTTACGGAAGCTATGGCTACACCTTC.

V usage is TRBV7-8 and J usage is TRBJ2-1; 8 bases align to TRBD2. V shed 5 bases and J 7 bases; nucleotides not matched to a gene: 13. This CDR3 is 16 amino acids long. Germline lookup yields CDR1 SGHVS and CDR2 FQNEAQ. CDR3 DNA sequence: TGTGCCAGCAGCCCTCCGGGGGGGGGACGGAGAAATGAGCAGTTCTTC. Translating it yields CASSPPGGGRRNEQFF.

This clone was seen only once. The CDR3 reads CASSPLRDSTEAFF. CDR3 nucleotides: TGTGCCAGCAGTCCCCTGAGGGACAGCACTGAAGCTTTCTTT. This chain uses TRBV6-6 with TRBJ1-1; 7 bases map to TRBD1. Germline CDR1 is MNHNY and CDR2 is SVGAGI (reference sequence). The CDR3 runs 14 residues. The V and J ends lost 5 bases and 4 bases, in that order; junction bases with no gene match: 7.